A single sample gave rise to the 9 T cell receptor beta chains below, sequenced in a study of T cell clonotyping in hematopoietic cell transplantation. Using immunoSEQ multiplex PCR, the repertoire was profiled, and TCRdb retains in-frame clones only, with some absent. This sample has about 7,500 clones, with around 94% found just once. The material sequenced was PBMCs, taken 180 days after allogeneic stem cell transplant. These receptors all stem from a female patient aged 50-59 years who had an allogeneic stem cell transplant from an unrelated donor, so the T cells may come from the graft donor. Some clones in this sample may be carry-over from other donors' samples.

The J gene is TRBJ2-6, the V gene TRBV19; no clear D gene. Deletions cut 3 bases from V and 0 bases from J, with 3 bases between. This CDR3 has 14 residues. The germline V gene has CDR1 LNHDA and CDR2 SQIVND (reference sequence). The CDR3 region has the DNA TGTGCCAGTAGTATGAACTCTGGGGCCAACGTCCTGACTTTC. It codes for CASSMNSGANVLTF.

This sequence joins TRBV11-2 and TRBJ1-1; TRBD1 is a possible D gene (5 bases). V was pared by 2 bases and J by 3 bases, with 7 bases between. Germline loops: CDR1 SGHAT, CDR2 FQNNGV. The CDR3 is 13 residues long. The DNA of the CDR3 is TGTGCCAGCAGCTTAACAGGTTACACTGAAGCTTTCTTT. Translating gives CASSLTGYTEAFF.

The chain recombines TRBV11-3 with TRBJ2-7; D call uncertain. Looked up from germline, CDR1 is SGHNT and CDR2 is YENEEA. V gave up 1 base and J gave up 2 bases, with 6 bases separating them. There are 13 residues in the CDR3. CDR3 nucleotides: TGTGCCAGCAGCTTAGGTGCTACCTACGAGCAGTACTTC. Protein sequence: CASSLGATYEQYF. The full variable domain, its missing parts supplied by reference TRBV11-3 and TRBJ2-7, is EAGVVQSPRYKIIEKKQPVAFWCNPISGHNTLYWYLQNLGQGPELLIRYENEEAVDDSQLPKDRFSAERLKGVDSTLKIQPAELGDSAVYLCASSLGATYEQYFGPGTRLTVT.

The J gene is TRBJ2-1, the V gene TRBV7-6; TRBD1 aligns across 7 bases. V lost 5 bases, J lost 5 bases, and 9 bases stayed unmatched. The CDR3 contains 15 residues. Per germline, CDR1 SGHVS and CDR2 FNYEAQ. This chain's CDR3 is CASSPDRVVDNEQFF. The CDR3 DNA sequence: TGTGCCAGCAGCCCCGACAGGGTAGTCGACAATGAGCAGTTCTTC.

This sequence joins TRBV6-5 and TRBJ1-1; tentative D call: TRBD1 (5 bases). CDR1 MNHEY and CDR2 SVGAGI come from the germline V gene. V lost 4 bases and J 8 bases, leaving 11 bases between the germline ends. The CDR3 totals 12 residues. The CDR3 sequence is CASSLMSGEAFF. The CDR3 region has the DNA TGTGCCAGCAGTTTGATGTCAGGGGAAGCTTTCTTT.

The V call is TRBV5-1, the J call TRBJ2-7; D might be TRBD2 (6 bases). The germline gives CDR1 SGHRS, CDR2 YFSETQ. V was cut by 4 bases and J by 3 bases, with 20 bases left in between. The CDR3 loop spans 16 amino acids. CDR3 nucleotides: TGCGCCAGCAGCGCGGGACTCCGGAACACAAACTACGAGCAGTACTTC. Translated: CASSAGLRNTNYEQYF.

V gene TRBV7-9 combines with J gene TRBJ2-7, with 10 bases lining up with TRBD1. V lost 5 bases to trimming and J lost 7 bases; unmatched junction nucleotides: 11. Germline V CDR1 and CDR2: SEHNR, FQNEAQ (reference sequence). There are 15 residues in the CDR3. The CDR3 here is CASSTPTGGIWEQYF. The DNA for the CDR3 is TGTGCCAGCAGCACCCCGACAGGGGGCATCTGGGAGCAGTACTTC.

This clone was detected only once. V gene TRBV7-2 combines with J gene TRBJ2-5; the D is unclear. The V and J ends lost 1 base and 3 bases respectively, with 9 bases between them. CDR1 and CDR2 (germline): SGHTA, FQGNSA. CDR3 length: 14 residues. The CDR3 DNA is TGTGCCAGCAGCTTAGGCGGTCCCGAAGAGACCCAGTACTTC. Translating gives CASSLGGPEETQYF.

The chain recombines TRBV18 with TRBJ2-1; 11 nucleotides align to TRBD2. V trimming: 4 bases; J trimming: 6 bases; junction bases outside the gene matches: 8. From germline, CDR1 is KGHSH and CDR2 LQKENI. The CDR3 sequence is 16 residues long. CDR3: CASSLSTSGGRNEQFF. DNA for the CDR3: TGTGCCAGCTCACTAAGCACTAGCGGGGGTCGCAATGAGCAGTTCTTC.